This T cell receptor (beta chain) appears in the sequencing data of a study of tumor-infiltrating lymphocytes in oesophageal squamous cell carcinoma. Both ends counted, the CDR3 spans 18 residues. TCRdb fed the PCR reads into MiXCR, producing one record per CDR3 protein. Of some 10,000 distinct CDR3 sequences listed, roughly half were seen once; the top ten hold 24%. This clonotype was recorded a few times. No DNA is shown, since the ends of the CDR3 on it are uncertain; the CDR3 is the one TCRdb lists. The clonotype comes from a male donor with esophageal squamous cell carcinoma. The chain has TRBV12-3 or TRBV12-4 and TRBJ2-6; TRBD1 was called by the table and not checked on the DNA. Sequencing used esophageal tumor tissue. This chain's CDR3 is CASSFWTGTGTLRAVLRF.